This is a list of T cell receptor beta chains from one sample in a study of siplizumab effects on memory and regulatory T cells. These receptors are not linked to any known antigen. TCRdb keeps only in-frame clones here, not all; method: immunoSEQ multiplex PCR. The sample consists of 17,000 or so clones, approximately 50% of them appearing once. Material for sequencing was CFSE-low (dividing) CD4+ T cells sorted from an allogeneic mixed lymphocyte reaction. The receptors here all came from a human donor in good health; the cells came from an allogeneic mixed lymphocyte reaction. The CDR3 runs from the conserved cysteine through the conserved F or W. A D gene is named only where the DNA matches it firmly. Some rows have no size entry. The others give once, few or many, or a class for an expanded clone.

d_call	v_call	j_call	clone_size	cdr3_aa	cdr3_nt
TRBD1	TRBV19	TRBJ1-5	.	CASSIDQVGRGQPQHF	TGTGCCAGTAGTATAGATCAGGTCGGCAGGGGGCAGCCCCAGCATTTT
.	TRBV11-2	TRBJ1-4	few	CASSLIDSEKLFF	TGTGCCAGCAGCTTAATAGACAGTGAAAAACTGTTTTTT
.	TRBV10-3	TRBJ2-2	.	CAISGGVRQGDTGELFF	TGTGCCATCAGTGGGGGGGTACGGCAGGGGGACACCGGGGAGCTGTTTTTT
.	TRBV29-1	TRBJ1-2	.	CSVESRVFPYGYTF	TGCAGCGTTGAATCCAGAGTTTTCCCCTATGGCTACACCTTC
TRBD1	TRBV9	TRBJ2-7	.	CASSALGVGGHEQYF	TGTGCCAGCAGCGCACTGGGGGTAGGGGGCCACGAGCAGTACTTC
.	TRBV6-6	TRBJ2-2	.	CASSYLVMGGELFF	TGTGCCAGCAGTTACCTCGTTATGGGCGGGGAGCTGTTTTTT
.	TRBV1	TRBJ1-2	.	CTSSHIITGVNGYTF	TGCACCAGCAGCCATATAATTACAGGTGTTAATGGCTACACCTTC
.	TRBV9	TRBJ1-6	.	CASSRLSGNLTPLHF	TGTGCCAGCAGCCGACTTTCAGGGAATTTGACACCCCTCCACTTT
TRBD2	TRBV9	TRBJ2-3	.	CASSAGLAGPVTDTQYF	TGTGCCAGCAGCGCTGGACTAGCGGGCCCCGTAACAGATACGCAGTATTTT
.	TRBV28	TRBJ1-4	.	CASSLGEKLFF	TGTGCCAGCAGTTTGGGCGAAAAACTGTTTTTT
.	TRBV7-9	TRBJ1-1	.	CASSLQQTQAFF	TGTGCCAGCAGCTTACAGCAGACCCAAGCTTTCTTT
.	TRBV28	TRBJ1-2	few	CASSRHGYGYTF	TGTGCCAGCAGTCGACATGGCTATGGCTACACCTTC
.	TRBV7-2	TRBJ1-4	.	CASSLAVGVNEKLFF	TGTGCCAGCAGCTTAGCGGTGGGGGTTAATGAAAAACTGTTTTTT
TRBD2	TRBV7-8	TRBJ2-3	few	CASSLGSGGANTQYF	TGTGCCAGCAGCTTAGGTAGCGGGGGGGCAAATACGCAGTATTTT
TRBD2	TRBV7-8	TRBJ2-1	few	CASSVVSGGTSSIEQFF	TGTGCCAGCAGCGTAGTCTCCGGTGGGACTAGCTCAATTGAGCAGTTCTTC
.	TRBV2	TRBJ1-5	.	CASSEVGRQPQHF	TGTGCCAGCAGTGAGGTGGGGCGGCAGCCCCAGCATTTT
.	TRBV11-3	TRBJ2-3	medium-sized	CASSFSRADTQYF	TGTGCCAGCAGCTTTTCCAGGGCGGATACGCAGTATTTT
.	TRBV6-8	TRBJ1-1	.	CASRVVVGAEAFF	TGTGCCAGCAGGGTGGTCGTGGGTGCTGAAGCTTTCTTT
.	TRBV4-3	TRBJ1-1	.	CASSRTGPRNTEAFF	TGCGCCAGCAGCCGGACCGGGCCCCGGAACACTGAAGCTTTCTTT
TRBD1	TRBV11-3	TRBJ1-2	.	CASSRHTGGAYGYTF	TGTGCCAGCAGCCGACACACAGGGGGCGCTTATGGCTACACCTTC
TRBD2	TRBV15	TRBJ2-3	.	CATSRDFAGGTQYF	TGTGCCACCAGCAGAGATTTCGCGGGAGGGACGCAGTATTTT
.	TRBV19	TRBJ2-7	few	CASSIAYNPREQYF	TGTGCCAGTAGTATTGCCTATAACCCCAGGGAGCAGTACTTC
.	TRBV7-9	TRBJ1-2	few	CASSFGGYYGYTF	TGTGCCAGCAGCTTCGGGGGCTACTATGGCTACACCTTC
.	TRBV2	TRBJ1-2	few	CASSEQGSVYGYTF	TGTGCCAGCAGTGAACAGGGGTCTGTCTATGGCTACACCTTC
.	TRBV5-1	TRBJ2-7	few	CASSLQGNSYEQYF	TGCGCCAGCAGCTTACAGGGAAACTCCTACGAGCAGTACTTC
.	TRBV7-3	TRBJ2-3	.	CASTLDITHTDTQYF	TGTGCCAGCACCTTAGATATCACGCACACAGATACGCAGTATTTT
TRBD1	TRBV5-1	TRBJ2-2	few	CASSLLTGAVAGELFF	TGCGCCAGCAGCTTATTGACAGGGGCTGTAGCAGGGGAGCTGTTTTTT
TRBD1	TRBV6-5	TRBJ1-5	.	CASSYSTGRNQPQHF	TGTGCCAGCAGTTACTCGACAGGGCGCAATCAGCCCCAGCATTTT
.	TRBV30	TRBJ1-2	medium-sized	CAWSVGTYYGYTF	TGTGCCTGGAGTGTAGGGACATACTATGGCTACACCTTC
TRBD1	TRBV5-6	TRBJ2-4	medium-sized	CASSSTGAANIQYF	TGTGCCAGCAGCTCCACAGGGGCGGCAAACATTCAGTACTTC
.	TRBV18	TRBJ2-3	few	CASSPSSPDTQYF	TGTGCCAGCTCACCAAGCTCCCCAGATACGCAGTATTTT
TRBD2	TRBV18	TRBJ2-5	.	CASSGGPQETQYF	TGTGCCAGCAGCGGGGGACCCCAAGAGACCCAGTACTTC
TRBD1	TRBV4-2	TRBJ1-2	.	CASSQPGTGSNYGYTF	TGTGCCAGCAGCCAACCCGGGACAGGGAGCAACTATGGCTACACCTTC
.	TRBV18	TRBJ2-7	medium-sized	CASSPQGASYEQYF	TGTGCCAGCTCACCACAAGGGGCATCCTACGAGCAGTACTTC
.	TRBV5-6	TRBJ2-7	few	CASSPRPHLGYEQYF	TGTGCCAGCAGCCCCAGGCCACACTTGGGGTACGAGCAGTACTTC
TRBD2	TRBV5-6	TRBJ2-7	.	CASSPSRSSGGASNEQYF	TGTGCCAGCAGCCCGAGTCGATCTAGCGGGGGGGCCTCCAACGAGCAGTACTTC
TRBD2	TRBV7-2	TRBJ2-2	.	CASSLVAGANTGELFF	TGTGCCAGCAGCTTAGTTGCGGGGGCGAACACCGGGGAGCTGTTTTTT
.	TRBV11-2	TRBJ1-3	.	CASSSDPLSLNGNTIYF	TGTGCCAGCAGCTCCGACCCCCTTTCCCTCAACGGAAACACCATATATTTT
TRBD1	TRBV5-6	TRBJ1-3	.	CASSFTAGGTGNTIYF	TGTGCCAGCAGCTTCACCGCAGGGGGCACTGGAAACACCATATATTTT
TRBD1	TRBV9	TRBJ1-1	many	CASSVDYRGEGTEAFF	TGTGCCAGCAGCGTAGACTACAGGGGGGAAGGCACTGAAGCTTTCTTT
.	TRBV20-1	TRBJ2-1	.	CSALIEEQFF	TGCAGTGCTCTAATAGAAGAGCAGTTCTTC
.	TRBV19	TRBJ2-7	medium-sized	CASTLQRGGAYEQYF	TGTGCCAGTACCCTACAGAGGGGGGGAGCTTACGAGCAGTACTTC
TRBD1	TRBV7-2	TRBJ2-2	many	CASSLSRTGPFTGELFF	TGTGCCAGCAGCTTGTCAAGGACAGGGCCCTTCACCGGGGAGCTGTTTTTT
TRBD1	TRBV18	TRBJ1-1	.	CASSPGQVNTEAFF	TGTGCCAGCTCACCAGGACAGGTGAACACTGAAGCTTTCTTT
.	TRBV5-4	TRBJ2-7	few	CASQRGSYEQYF	TGTGCCTCTCAAAGGGGCTCCTACGAGCAGTACTTC
TRBD1	TRBV7-9	TRBJ2-5	few	CASSFPGTGTETQYF	TGTGCCAGCAGCTTTCCCGGGACAGGCACAGAGACCCAGTACTTC
.	TRBV19	TRBJ2-6	.	CASSWGNSGANVLTF	TGTGCCAGTAGTTGGGGGAACTCTGGGGCCAACGTCCTGACTTTC
TRBD1	TRBV30	TRBJ1-4	few	CAWRRGGGYEKLFF	TGTGCCTGGAGAAGGGGAGGGGGCTATGAAAAACTGTTTTTT